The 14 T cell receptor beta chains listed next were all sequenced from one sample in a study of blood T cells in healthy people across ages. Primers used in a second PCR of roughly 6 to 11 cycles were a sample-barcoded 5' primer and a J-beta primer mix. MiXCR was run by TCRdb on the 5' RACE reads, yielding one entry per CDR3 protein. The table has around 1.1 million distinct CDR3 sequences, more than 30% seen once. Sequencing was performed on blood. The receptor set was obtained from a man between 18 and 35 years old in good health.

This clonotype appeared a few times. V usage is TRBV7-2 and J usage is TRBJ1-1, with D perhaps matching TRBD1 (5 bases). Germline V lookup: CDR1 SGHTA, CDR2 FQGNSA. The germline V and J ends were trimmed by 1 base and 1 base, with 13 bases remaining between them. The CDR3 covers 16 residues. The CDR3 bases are TGTGCCAGCAGCTTAGATTCACAGGTCGGGAACACTGAAGCTTTCTTT. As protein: CASSLDSQVGNTEAFF.

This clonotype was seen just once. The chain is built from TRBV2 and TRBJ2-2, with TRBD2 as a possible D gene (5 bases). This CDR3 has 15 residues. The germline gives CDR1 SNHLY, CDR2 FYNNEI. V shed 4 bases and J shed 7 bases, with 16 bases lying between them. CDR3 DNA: TGTGCCAGCAGTGCCACCACTTCCGGGGTCGGGGAGCTGTTTTTT. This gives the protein CASSATTSGVGELFF. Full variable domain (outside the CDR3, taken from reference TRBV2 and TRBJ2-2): EPEVTQTPSHQVTQMGQEVILRCVPISNHLYFYWYRQILGQKVEFLVSFYNNEISEKSEIFDDQFSVERPDGSNFTLKIRSTKLEDSAMYFCASSATTSGVGELFFGEGSRLTVL.

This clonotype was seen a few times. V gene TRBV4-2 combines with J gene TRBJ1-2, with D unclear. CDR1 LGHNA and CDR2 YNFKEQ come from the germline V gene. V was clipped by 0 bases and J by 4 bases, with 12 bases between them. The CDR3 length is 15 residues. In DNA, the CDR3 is TGTGCCAGCAGCCAAGATACGAGGGTTACCTATGGCTACACCTTC. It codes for CASSQDTRVTYGYTF.

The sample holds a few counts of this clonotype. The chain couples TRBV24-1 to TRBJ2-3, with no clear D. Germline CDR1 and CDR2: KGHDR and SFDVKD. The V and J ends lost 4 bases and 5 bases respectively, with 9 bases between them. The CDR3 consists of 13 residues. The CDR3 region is CATSEGSEDTQYF. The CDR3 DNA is TGTGCCACCAGTGAGGGGTCGGAAGATACGCAGTATTTT.

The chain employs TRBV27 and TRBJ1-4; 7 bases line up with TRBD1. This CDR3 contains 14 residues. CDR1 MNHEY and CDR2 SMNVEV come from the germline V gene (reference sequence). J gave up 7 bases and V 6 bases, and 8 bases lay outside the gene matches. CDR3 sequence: CASRATGEGEKLFF. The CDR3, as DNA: TGTGCCAGCAGGGCTACAGGGGAGGGTGAAAAACTGTTTTTT.

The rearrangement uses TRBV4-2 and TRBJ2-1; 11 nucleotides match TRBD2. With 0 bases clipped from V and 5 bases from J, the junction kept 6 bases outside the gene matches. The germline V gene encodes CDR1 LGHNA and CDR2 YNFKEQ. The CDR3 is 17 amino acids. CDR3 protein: CASSQEGRGLADNEQFF. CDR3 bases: TGTGCCAGCAGCCAAGAGGGTCGGGGACTAGCGGACAATGAGCAGTTCTTC.

The CDR3 nucleotides read TGCAGTGCTAGAGATCTGGGAGGGGCTTTAGGGAATCAGCCCCAGCATTTT. It codes for CSARDLGGALGNQPQHF. This sequence joins TRBV20-1 and TRBJ1-5; perhaps TRBD1 as D (5 bases). V was trimmed by 0 bases and J by 4 bases, leaving 19 bases between them. CDR3 length equals 17 residues. Germline lookup yields CDR1 DFQATT and CDR2 SNEGSKA (reference sequence).

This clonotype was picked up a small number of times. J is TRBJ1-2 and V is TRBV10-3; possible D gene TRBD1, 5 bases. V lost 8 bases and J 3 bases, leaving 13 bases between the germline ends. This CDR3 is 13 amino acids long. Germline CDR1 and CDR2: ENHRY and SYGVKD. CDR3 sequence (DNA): TGTGCCATCGGGGCAGGAGTGGACTATGGCTACACCTTC. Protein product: CAIGAGVDYGYTF.

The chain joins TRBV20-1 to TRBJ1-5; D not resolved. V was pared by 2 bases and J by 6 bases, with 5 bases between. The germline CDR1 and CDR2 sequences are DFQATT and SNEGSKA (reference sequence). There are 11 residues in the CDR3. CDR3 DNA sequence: TGCAGTGCTAGACGGGGTCAGCCCCAGCATTTT. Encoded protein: CSARRGQPQHF.

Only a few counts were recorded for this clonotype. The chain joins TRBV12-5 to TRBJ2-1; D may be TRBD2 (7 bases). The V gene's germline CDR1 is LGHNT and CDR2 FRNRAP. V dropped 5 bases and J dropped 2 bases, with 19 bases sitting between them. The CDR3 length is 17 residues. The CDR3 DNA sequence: TGTGCTAGTGGTGCCCATCGACTAGCAGGGGCCTACAATGAGCAGTTCTTC. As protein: CASGAHRLAGAYNEQFF. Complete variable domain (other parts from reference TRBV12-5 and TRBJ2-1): DARVTQTPRHKVTEMGQEVTMRCQPILGHNTVFWYRQTMMQGLELLAYFRNRAPLDDSGMPKDRFSAEMPDATLATLKIQPSEPRDSAVYFCASGAHRLAGAYNEQFFGPGTRLTVL.

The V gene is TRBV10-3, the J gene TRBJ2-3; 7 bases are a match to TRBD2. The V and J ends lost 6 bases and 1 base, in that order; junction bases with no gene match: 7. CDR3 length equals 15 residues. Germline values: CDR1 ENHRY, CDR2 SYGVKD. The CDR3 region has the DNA TGTGCCATCAGGAAGCGGGGCCAGGGCACAGATACGCAGTATTTT. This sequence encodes CAIRKRGQGTDTQYF.

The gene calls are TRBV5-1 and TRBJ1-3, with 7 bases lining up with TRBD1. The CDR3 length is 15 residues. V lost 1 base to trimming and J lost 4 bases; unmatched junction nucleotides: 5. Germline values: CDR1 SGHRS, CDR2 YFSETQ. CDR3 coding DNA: TGCGCCAGCAGCTTGCAGACAGGGTCGGGAAACACCATATATTTT. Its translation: CASSLQTGSGNTIYF.

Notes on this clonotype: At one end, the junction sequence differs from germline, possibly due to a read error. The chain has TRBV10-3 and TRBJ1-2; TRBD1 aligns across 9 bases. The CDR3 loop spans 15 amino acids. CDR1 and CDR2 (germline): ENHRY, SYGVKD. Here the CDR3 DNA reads TGTGCCATCAGTGAGTCGGGACAGGGCAACTATGGCTACATCTTC. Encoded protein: CAISESGQGNYGYIF.

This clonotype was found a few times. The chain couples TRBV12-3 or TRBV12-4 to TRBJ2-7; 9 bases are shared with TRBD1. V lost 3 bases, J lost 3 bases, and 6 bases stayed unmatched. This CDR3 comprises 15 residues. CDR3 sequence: CASSLGQGNHYEQYF. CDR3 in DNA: TGTGCCAGCAGTTTGGGACAGGGAAATCACTACGAGCAGTACTTC.